This entry concerns a single T cell receptor beta chain. The sample originates from a study of T cell changes during pregnancy in multiple sclerosis. Germline loops: CDR1 SGHRS, CDR2 YFSETQ. The V segment lost 6 bases and the J segment 3 bases; nucleotides outside the gene matches: 5. The CDR3 is 13 residues long. TCRdb's table, derived via immunoSEQ multiplex PCR, lists solely in-frame clones and lacks some. This sample yields some 36,000 clones, of which 90% are seen a single time; 0.39% belongs to the top ten. The source material was CD4+ T cells from peripheral blood mononuclear cells, sampled in the second trimester of pregnancy. This receptor was obtained from a female donor with multiple sclerosis, enrolled in a pregnancy study. The chain carries TRBV5-1 and TRBJ2-7; TRBD2 aligns across 8 bases. Here the CDR3 reads CASKILAGYEQYF. CDR3 coding DNA: TGCGCCAGCAAAATCCTAGCGGGCTACGAGCAGTACTTC.